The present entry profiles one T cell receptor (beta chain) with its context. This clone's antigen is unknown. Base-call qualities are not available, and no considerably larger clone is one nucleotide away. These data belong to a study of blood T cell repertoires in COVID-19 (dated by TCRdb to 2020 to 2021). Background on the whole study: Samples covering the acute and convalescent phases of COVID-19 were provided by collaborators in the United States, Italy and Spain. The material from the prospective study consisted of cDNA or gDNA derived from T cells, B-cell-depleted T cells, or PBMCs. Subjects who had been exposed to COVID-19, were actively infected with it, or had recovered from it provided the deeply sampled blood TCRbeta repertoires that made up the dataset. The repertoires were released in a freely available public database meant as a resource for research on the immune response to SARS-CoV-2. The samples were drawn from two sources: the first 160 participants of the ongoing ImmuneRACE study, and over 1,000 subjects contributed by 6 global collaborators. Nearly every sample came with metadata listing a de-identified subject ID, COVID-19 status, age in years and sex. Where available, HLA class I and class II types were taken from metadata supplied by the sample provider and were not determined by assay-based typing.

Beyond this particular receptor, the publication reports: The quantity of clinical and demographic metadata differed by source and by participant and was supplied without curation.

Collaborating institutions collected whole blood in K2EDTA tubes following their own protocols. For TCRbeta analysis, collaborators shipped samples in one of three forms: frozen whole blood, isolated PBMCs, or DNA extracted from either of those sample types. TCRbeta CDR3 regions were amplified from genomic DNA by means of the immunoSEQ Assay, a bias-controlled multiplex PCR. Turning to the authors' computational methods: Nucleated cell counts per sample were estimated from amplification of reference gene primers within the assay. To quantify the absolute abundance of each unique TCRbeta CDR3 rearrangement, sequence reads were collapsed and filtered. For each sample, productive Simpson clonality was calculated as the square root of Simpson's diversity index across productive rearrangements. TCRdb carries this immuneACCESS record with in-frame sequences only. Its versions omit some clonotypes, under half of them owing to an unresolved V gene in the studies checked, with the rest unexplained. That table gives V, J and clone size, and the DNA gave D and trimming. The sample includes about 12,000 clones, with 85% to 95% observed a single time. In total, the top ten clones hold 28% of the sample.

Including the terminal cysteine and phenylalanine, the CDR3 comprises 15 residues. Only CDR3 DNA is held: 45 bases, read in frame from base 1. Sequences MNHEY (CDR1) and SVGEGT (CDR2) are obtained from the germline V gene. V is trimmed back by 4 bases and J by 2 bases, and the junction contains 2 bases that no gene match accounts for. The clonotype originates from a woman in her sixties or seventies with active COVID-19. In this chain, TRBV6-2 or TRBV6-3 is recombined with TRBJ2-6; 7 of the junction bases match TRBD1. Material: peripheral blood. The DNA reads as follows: TGTGCCAGCAGTTTGCAGGGGGCTGGGGCCAACGTCCTGACTTTC. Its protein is CASSLQGAGANVLTF.